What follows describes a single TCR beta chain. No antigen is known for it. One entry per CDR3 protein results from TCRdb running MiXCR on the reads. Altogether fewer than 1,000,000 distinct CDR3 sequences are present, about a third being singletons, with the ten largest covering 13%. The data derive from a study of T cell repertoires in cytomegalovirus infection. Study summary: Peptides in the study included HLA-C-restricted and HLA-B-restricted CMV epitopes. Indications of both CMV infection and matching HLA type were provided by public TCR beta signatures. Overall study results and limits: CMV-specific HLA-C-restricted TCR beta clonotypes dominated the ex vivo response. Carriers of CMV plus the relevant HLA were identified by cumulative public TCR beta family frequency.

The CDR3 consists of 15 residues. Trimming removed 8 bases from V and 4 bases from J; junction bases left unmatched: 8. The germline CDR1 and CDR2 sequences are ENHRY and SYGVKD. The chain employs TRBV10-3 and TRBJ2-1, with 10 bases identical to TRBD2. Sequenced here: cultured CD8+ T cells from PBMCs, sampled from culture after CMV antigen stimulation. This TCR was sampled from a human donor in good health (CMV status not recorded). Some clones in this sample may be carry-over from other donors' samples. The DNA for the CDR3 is TGTGCCATCGGATCCGGACTAGCGGAATACAATGAGCAGTTCTTC. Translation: CAIGSGLAEYNEQFF.